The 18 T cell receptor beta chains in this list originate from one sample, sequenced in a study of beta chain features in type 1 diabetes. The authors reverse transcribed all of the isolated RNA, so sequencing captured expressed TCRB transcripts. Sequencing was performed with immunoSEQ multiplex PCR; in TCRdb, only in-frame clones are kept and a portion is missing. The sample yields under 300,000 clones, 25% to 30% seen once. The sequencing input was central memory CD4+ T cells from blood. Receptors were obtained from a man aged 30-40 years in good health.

This CDR3 reads CASSQDTGRAIRETQYF. The DNA of the CDR3 is TGTGCCAGCAGCCAAGATACAGGGAGGGCCATCAGGGAGACCCAGTACTTC. V usage is TRBV14 and J usage is TRBJ2-5, with D possibly matching TRBD2 (7 bases). V gave up 0 bases and J gave up 5 bases, with 19 bases separating them. Germline loops: CDR1 SGHDN, CDR2 FVKESK. The CDR3 contains 17 residues.

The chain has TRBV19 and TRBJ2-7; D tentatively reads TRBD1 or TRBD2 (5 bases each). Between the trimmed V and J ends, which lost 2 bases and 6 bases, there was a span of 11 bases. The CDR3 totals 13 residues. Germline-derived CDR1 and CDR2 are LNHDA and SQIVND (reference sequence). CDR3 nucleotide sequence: TGTGCCAGTAGTATAATGAAAGGGACCGAGCAGTACTTC. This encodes CASSIMKGTEQYF.

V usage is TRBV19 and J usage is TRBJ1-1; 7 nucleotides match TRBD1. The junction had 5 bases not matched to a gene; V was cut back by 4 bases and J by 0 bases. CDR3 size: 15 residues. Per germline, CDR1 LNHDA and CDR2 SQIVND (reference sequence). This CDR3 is CASSKTTGLNTEAFF. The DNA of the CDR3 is TGTGCCAGTAGTAAGACGACAGGGCTGAACACTGAAGCTTTCTTT.

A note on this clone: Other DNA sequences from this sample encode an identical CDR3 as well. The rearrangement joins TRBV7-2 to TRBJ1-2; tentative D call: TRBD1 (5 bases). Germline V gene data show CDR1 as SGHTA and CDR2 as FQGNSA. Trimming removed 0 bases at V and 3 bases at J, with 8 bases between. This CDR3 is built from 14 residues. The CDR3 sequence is CASSLARGDYGYTF. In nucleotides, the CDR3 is TGTGCCAGCAGCTTAGCTCGGGGGGACTATGGCTACACCTTC.

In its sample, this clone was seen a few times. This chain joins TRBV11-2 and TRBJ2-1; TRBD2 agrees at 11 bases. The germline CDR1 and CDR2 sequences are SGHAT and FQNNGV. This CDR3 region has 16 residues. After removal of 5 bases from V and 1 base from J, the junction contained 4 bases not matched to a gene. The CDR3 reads CASSPRLAGSYNEQFF. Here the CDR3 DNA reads TGTGCCAGCAGCCCGCGACTAGCGGGATCCTACAATGAGCAGTTCTTC.

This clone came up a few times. The CDR3 loop is CAISESQAPQETQYF. In DNA form, the CDR3 reads TGTGCCATCAGTGAGTCACAGGCCCCCCAAGAGACCCAGTACTTC. V gene TRBV10-3 combines with J gene TRBJ2-5, with a weak D call TRBD1 (5 bases). The germline V gene encodes CDR1 ENHRY and CDR2 SYGVKD. This CDR3 has 15 residues. V shed 0 bases and J shed 1 base, with 9 bases lying between them.

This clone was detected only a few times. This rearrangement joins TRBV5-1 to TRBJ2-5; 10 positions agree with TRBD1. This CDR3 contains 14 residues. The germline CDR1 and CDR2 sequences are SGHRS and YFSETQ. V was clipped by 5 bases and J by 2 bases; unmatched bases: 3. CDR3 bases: TGCGCCAGCAGAGCGGACAGGGGGCAAGAGACCCAGTACTTC. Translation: CASRADRGQETQYF. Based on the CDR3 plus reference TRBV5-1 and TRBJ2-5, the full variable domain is KAGVTQTPRYLIKTRGQQVTLSCSPISGHRSVSWYQQTPGQGLQFLFEYFSETQRNKGNFPGRFSGRQFSNSRSEMNVSTLELGDSALYLCASRADRGQETQYFGPGTRLLVL.

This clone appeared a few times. The CDR3, as DNA: TGTGCCACCAGCAGAGATCATAGACAGACCTCCTACAATGAGCAGTTCTTC. Translating gives CATSRDHRQTSYNEQFF. The genes are TRBV15 and TRBJ2-1; a possible D gene is TRBD1 (5 bases). Germline V gives CDR1 LNHNV, CDR2 YYDKDF (reference sequence). V was clipped by 0 bases and J by 0 bases, with 12 bases between them. CDR3 size: 17 residues.

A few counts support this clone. CDR3 in amino acids: CASSLKVNTEAFF. CDR3 nucleotides: TGTGCCAGCAGTTTGAAAGTGAACACTGAAGCTTTCTTT. The chain joins TRBV28 to TRBJ1-1; the D is unclear. V lost 3 bases, J lost 0 bases, and 5 bases lay in between. Germline V lookup: CDR1 MDHEN, CDR2 SYDVKM. The CDR3 consists of 13 residues.

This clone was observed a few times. CDR3 sequence reads: CASRKGGAQPQHF. Written as DNA, the CDR3 is TGTGCCAGCAGGAAAGGGGGCGCCCAGCCCCAGCATTTT. This chain uses TRBV2 with TRBJ1-5, with 7 positions matching TRBD1. The ends lost 6 bases at V and 7 bases at J; junction bases unmatched: 6. The CDR3 is made up of 13 amino acids. CDR1 is SNHLY, CDR2 FYNNEI, per germline. The whole variable domain, remainder taken from reference TRBV2 and TRBJ1-5, is EPEVTQTPSHQVTQMGQEVILRCVPISNHLYFYWYRQILGQKVEFLVSFYNNEISEKSEIFDDQFSVERPDGSNFTLKIRSTKLEDSAMYFCASRKGGAQPQHFGDGTRLSIL.

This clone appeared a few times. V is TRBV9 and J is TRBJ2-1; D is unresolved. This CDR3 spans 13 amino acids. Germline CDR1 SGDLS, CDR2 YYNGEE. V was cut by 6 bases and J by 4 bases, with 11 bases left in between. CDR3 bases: TGTGCCAGCACCACGGACGGGTACAATGAGCAGTTCTTC. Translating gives CASTTDGYNEQFF.

CDR3 sequence: CASSERGKWAASDSPLHF. CDR3 DNA: TGTGCCAGCAGTGAAAGAGGGAAGTGGGCCGCCAGTGATTCACCCCTCCACTTT. The rearrangement uses TRBV2 and TRBJ1-6; D not resolved. Between the trimmed V and J ends, which lost 2 bases and 8 bases, there was a span of 22 bases. The CDR3 has 18 residues. Per germline, CDR1 SNHLY and CDR2 FYNNEI.

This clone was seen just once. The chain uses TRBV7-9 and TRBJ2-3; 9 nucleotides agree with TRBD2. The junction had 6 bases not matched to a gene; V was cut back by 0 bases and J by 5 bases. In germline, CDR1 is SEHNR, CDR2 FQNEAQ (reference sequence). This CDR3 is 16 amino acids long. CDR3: CASSLAPAGGQDTQYF. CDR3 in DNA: TGTGCCAGCAGCTTAGCCCCAGCGGGAGGACAAGATACGCAGTATTTT.

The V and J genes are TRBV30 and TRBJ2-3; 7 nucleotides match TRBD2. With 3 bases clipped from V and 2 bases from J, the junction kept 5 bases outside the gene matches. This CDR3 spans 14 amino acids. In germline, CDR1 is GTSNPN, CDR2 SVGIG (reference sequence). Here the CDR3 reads CAWRRERVTDTQYF. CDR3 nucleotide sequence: TGTGCCTGGAGGCGGGAGAGGGTCACAGATACGCAGTATTTT.

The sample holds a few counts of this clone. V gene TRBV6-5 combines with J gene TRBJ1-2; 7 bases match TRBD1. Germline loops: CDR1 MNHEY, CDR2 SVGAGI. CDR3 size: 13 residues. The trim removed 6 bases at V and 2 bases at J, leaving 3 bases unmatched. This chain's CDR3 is CASRSTGNYGYTF. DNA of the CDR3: TGTGCCAGCAGATCGACAGGGAACTATGGCTACACCTTC.

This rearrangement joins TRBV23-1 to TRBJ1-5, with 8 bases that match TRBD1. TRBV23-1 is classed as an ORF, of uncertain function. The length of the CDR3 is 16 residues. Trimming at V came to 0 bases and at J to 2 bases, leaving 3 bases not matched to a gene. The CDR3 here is CASSQSAGGCNQPQHF. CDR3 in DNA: TGCGCCAGCAGTCAATCGGCAGGGGGCTGCAATCAGCCCCAGCATTTT.

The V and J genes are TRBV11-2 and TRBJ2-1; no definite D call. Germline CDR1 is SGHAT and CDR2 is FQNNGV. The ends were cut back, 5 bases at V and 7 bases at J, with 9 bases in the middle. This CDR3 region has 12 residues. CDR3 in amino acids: CASSQLRNEQFF. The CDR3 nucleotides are TGTGCCAGCAGCCAACTTCGGAATGAGCAGTTCTTC.

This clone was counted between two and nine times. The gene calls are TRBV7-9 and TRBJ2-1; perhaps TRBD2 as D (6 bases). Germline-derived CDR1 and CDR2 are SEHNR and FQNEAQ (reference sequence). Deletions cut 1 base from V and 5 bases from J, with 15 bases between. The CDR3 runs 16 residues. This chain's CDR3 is CASSLVGRGYDNEQFF. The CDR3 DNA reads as TGTGCCAGCAGCTTAGTCGGGCGGGGTTATGACAATGAGCAGTTCTTC. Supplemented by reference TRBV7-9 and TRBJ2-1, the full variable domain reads DTGVSQNPRHKITKRGQNVTFRCDPISEHNRLYWYRQTLGQGPEFLTYFQNEAQLEKSRLLSDRFSAERPKGSFSTLEIQRTEQGDSAMYLCASSLVGRGYDNEQFFGPGTRLTVL.